This T cell receptor beta chain is drawn from a study of regulatory T cells in long-lasting Graves disease. Sequencing libraries for TCR beta were prepared with iRepertoire HTBI primers and Arm-PCR of CDR3 regions. TCRdb ran MiXCR on the multiplex PCR reads and lists one entry per CDR3 protein. The sample holds 200,000 to 250,000 distinct CDR3 sequences, less than 20% seen once. Time point: newly diagnosed GD, antithyroid drugs for less than 3 months. Making the TCR library involved RNA that had been extracted from PBMCs. These data are also associated with another study on T cells in Graves' hyperthyroidism and ophthalmopathy. Per that study: Uncontrolled infection, other autoimmune disease, pregnancy or lactation barred patients from enrollment. Researchers found most expanded thyroid clonotypes above 0.001 in blood as well.

Sequencing was performed on peripheral blood mononuclear cells (PBMCs), taken at new diagnosis, from a patient treated with antithyroid drugs. This clonotype was sampled from a young woman with Graves disease.

DNA for the CDR3: TGTGCCATCAGTGAGAGACAGGTCCTCCCAACAGCTGAAGCTTTCTTT. It is translated as CAISERQVLPTAEAFF. The chain recombines TRBV10-3 with TRBJ1-1; D possibly corresponds to TRBD1 (6 bases). V lost 2 bases and J lost 6, with 19 bases in between. CDR1 and CDR2 from the germline V gene are ENHRY and SYGVKD. CDR3 length equals 16 residues.